These T cell receptor beta chains were read from a single sample in a study of blood T cell repertoires in COVID-19. Generated by immunoSEQ multiplex PCR, the TCRdb table keeps only in-frame clones and is missing some. The sample holds around 300,000 clones, nearly 90% seen once. Sequencing used PBMCs or T cells enriched from blood (not recorded which). The receptors here all came from a woman aged 25 to 39 who had recovered from COVID-19. Both conserved end residues are part of each CDR3. Fields, in order: V gene, CDR3 protein.

TRBV27,CASRTGYPTAGANVLTF
TRBV3-1/TRBV3-2,CASRRAYEQYF
TRBV5-1,CASSLAVPRWAKSSGYTF
TRBV24-1,CATSEPGESQPQHF
TRBV5-1,CASSLAVTGVDTQYF
TRBV5-8,CASSLYRGRGTEAFF
TRBV7-9,CASSPTSESYNEQFF
TRBV5-1,CASSFGTSGRSGNEQFF
TRBV28,CASSLPTGYNEQFF
TRBV6-5,CASKGHYDSNQPQHF
TRBV10-2,CASSETGTISANEKLFF
TRBV19,CASSPMPGNTEAFF
TRBV7-8,CASSSTGTGYNEQFF
TRBV28,CASSALGLAVNSYEQYF